This paragraph covers one T cell receptor (beta chain) sequence. Treatment of the sample: around 19 received Ad26.COV2.S at low or high dose, single or two shots; 5 received placebo; per-sample allocation not given. Sampling was done on day 63 after the first vaccine or placebo injection. Generated by immunoSEQ multiplex PCR, the TCRdb table keeps only in-frame clones and is missing some. Found here are 250,000 to 300,000 clones, about 87% of them singletons; the top ten hold over 2.5%. This record belongs to a study of Ad26.COV2.S vaccination and SARS-CoV-2 variants. Study-wide background: Participants got Ad26.COV2.S intramuscularly, once or twice 56 days apart.

Material: peripheral blood, obtained in a trial of Ad26.COV2.S vaccine versus placebo. The TCR comes from a person aged 18-65 years who received the Ad26.COV2.S COVID-19 vaccine or a placebo.

CDR3 protein: CASSLGDSYSNQPQHF. CDR3 DNA: TGCGCCAGCAGCTTGGGGGACAGTTATAGCAATCAGCCCCAGCATTTT. The chain links TRBV5-1 to TRBJ1-5; 7 bases line up with TRBD1. Germline CDR1 and CDR2: SGHRS and YFSETQ. This CDR3 is 16 amino acids long. V gave up 0 bases and J gave up 0 bases; unmatched junction bases: 3.